The rows below give T cell receptor beta chains drawn from one sample of a study of blood T cell repertoires in COVID-19. Clones were read by immunoSEQ multiplex PCR, and TCRdb kept only the in-frame ones, dropping some. Among about 380,000 clones listed, about 85% were seen once. Sample: peripheral blood. The receptors were sampled from a woman aged 18 to 35 with acute or convalescent COVID-19. CDR3s include the opening cysteine and the closing phenylalanine or tryptophan. The D gene is left open where the match is weak. Rows give clone size only sometimes, using once, few, many, or a class for an expanded clone.

j_call | clone_size | d_call | v_call | cdr3_nt | cdr3_aa
TRBJ1-2 | NA | TRBD1 | TRBV9 | TGTGCCAGCAGCGTAATGACAGGGTACGGCTACACCTTC | CASSVMTGYGYTF
TRBJ1-5 | NA | NA | TRBV2 | TGTGCCAGCAGACAACAGGGTAATCAGCCCCAGCATTTT | CASRQQGNQPQHF
TRBJ1-6 | few | NA | TRBV7-3 | TGTGCCAGCAAAGGAACAGGAACGTCACCCCTCCACTTT | CASKGTGTSPLHF
TRBJ1-2 | NA | NA | TRBV6-1 | TGTGCCAGCAGTGAATTCGGAGGGCTGGACTATGGCTACACCTTC | CASSEFGGLDYGYTF
TRBJ2-1 | NA | TRBD2 | TRBV3-1/TRBV3-2 | TGTGCCAGCAGCCAAGTAGCGGGGTTTCTCGGGGAGCAGTTCTTC | CASSQVAGFLGEQFF
TRBJ1-1 | NA | NA | TRBV28 | TGTGCCAGCAGTCTCGGGGAGGCTTTCTTT | CASSLGEAFF
TRBJ1-6 | NA | NA | TRBV19 | TGTGCCAGTAGTAAAACAGGGAGCACACCCCTCCACTTT | CASSKTGSTPLHF
TRBJ1-4 | NA | TRBD1 | TRBV4-1 | TGCGCCAGCAGCCAAGAGGGACAGGATAATGAAAAACTGTTTTTT | CASSQEGQDNEKLFF
TRBJ2-7 | NA | TRBD2 | TRBV7-2 | TGTGCCAGCAGCTTCCTAGCGGGACACGAGCAGTACTTC | CASSFLAGHEQYF
TRBJ2-2 | NA | TRBD2 | TRBV7-3 | TGTGCCAGCAGCTTACGATCTAGCGGGGGTGGCACCGGGGAGCTGTTTTTT | CASSLRSSGGGTGELFF
TRBJ1-4 | few | TRBD1 | TRBV5-4 | TGTGCCAGCAGGCCGGACAGGGCAACTAATGAAAAACTGTTTTTT | CASRPDRATNEKLFF
TRBJ2-1 | NA | TRBD2 | TRBV27 | TGTGCCACCTCAAAGCGGGGGGGAAACAATGAGCAGTTCTTC | CATSKRGGNNEQFF
TRBJ2-3 | NA | TRBD2 | TRBV7-8 | TGTGCCAGCAGCATGCGCGGGAGGTCCTATAACACAGATACGCAGTATTTT | CASSMRGRSYNTDTQYF
TRBJ2-7 | NA | NA | TRBV12-5 | TGTGCTAGTGGCTATTCCGGACACATGTACGAGCAGTACTTC | CASGYSGHMYEQYF
TRBJ1-1 | NA | TRBD1 | TRBV3-1/TRBV3-2 | TGTGCCAGCAGCCTGACAGGGTCGGACACTGAAGCTTTCTTT | CASSLTGSDTEAFF
TRBJ2-2 | NA | NA | TRBV5-4 | TGTGCCAGCAGGCAGGACAGCGGGGAGCTGTTTTTT | CASRQDSGELFF
TRBJ2-7 | NA | NA | TRBV4-1 | TGCGCCAGCAGCTCCGAGACAGGCCGACTGACCTACGAGCAGTACTTC | CASSSETGRLTYEQYF
TRBJ2-5 | once | NA | TRBV5-5 | TGTGCCAGCAGCTCTGTAGCGCAACCCACAGAGACCCAGTACTTC | CASSSVAQPTETQYF
TRBJ2-2 | NA | NA | TRBV5-6 | TGTGCCAGCAAAGACTGGAACCCTCCTCAGAACACCGGGGAGCTGTTTTTT | CASKDWNPPQNTGELFF
TRBJ2-1 | NA | TRBD2 | TRBV7-3 | TGTGCCAGCAGCTCACTAGCGGGAGAGAACAATGAGCAGTTCTTC | CASSSLAGENNEQFF
TRBJ2-1 | NA | NA | TRBV12-1 | TGTGCCAGCAGCCCGCGGGCCTGCGGGAGTTTTTCCTACAATGAGCAGTTCTTC | CASSPRACGSFSYNEQFF
TRBJ2-5 | NA | TRBD2 | TRBV5-1 | TGCGCCAGCAGCTTAACAGGAGCGGGGGGGCTGGAGACCCAGTACTTC | CASSLTGAGGLETQYF
TRBJ1-6 | NA | NA | TRBV28 | TGTGCCAGCACCCAGAATTCACCCCTCCACTTT | CASTQNSPLHF
TRBJ1-5 | once | TRBD1 | TRBV2 | TGTGCCAAAGGACAGGGCGGTAATCAGCCCCAGCATTTT | CAKGQGGNQPQHF
TRBJ2-3 | NA | NA | TRBV14 | TGTGCCAGCAGCCAGGTCGGACAGCAATTCACAGATACGCAGTATTTT | CASSQVGQQFTDTQYF
TRBJ1-1 | NA | NA | TRBV7-3 | TGTGCCAGCAGCTTATATCCGGGGAAAGAGACTGAAGCTTTCTTT | CASSLYPGKETEAFF
TRBJ1-2 | NA | NA | TRBV12-5 | TGTGCTAGTGGGCCCCATCCAGGGTCGGATGGCTACACCTTC | CASGPHPGSDGYTF
TRBJ2-1 | NA | NA | TRBV7-2 | TGTGCCAGCAGCTTCATGTCGGCCTACAATGAGCAGTTCTTC | CASSFMSAYNEQFF
TRBJ1-5 | few | NA | TRBV12-3/TRBV12-4 | TGTGCCAGCAGTTTGAGGGATAATCAGCCCCAGCATTTT | CASSLRDNQPQHF
TRBJ2-2 | NA | TRBD1 | TRBV28 | TGTGCCAGCAGATTACAGGGGGCCGGCACCGGGGAGCTGTTTTTT | CASRLQGAGTGELFF
TRBJ2-5 | NA | TRBD1 | TRBV27 | TGTGCCAGAAGTTCCCCCCTGGACAGGGACCAAGAGACCCAGTACTTC | CARSSPLDRDQETQYF
TRBJ2-7 | NA | TRBD2 | TRBV28 | TGTGCCAGCAGGGCTAGCGGGAGCACCTACGAGCAGTACTTC | CASRASGSTYEQYF
TRBJ2-7 | NA | NA | TRBV5-6 | TGTGCCAGCAGCTTGGGCAACACCTACGAGCAGTACTTC | CASSLGNTYEQYF
TRBJ1-1 | NA | NA | TRBV2 | TGTGCCAGCAGTGGCAGGGGAACTGAAGCTTTCTTT | CASSGRGTEAFF
TRBJ1-2 | NA | NA | TRBV2 | TGTGCCAGCAGGGTGACAGCCTATGGCTACACCTTC | CASRVTAYGYTF
TRBJ1-5 | NA | NA | TRBV30 | TGTGCCTGGAGTGTATCGGGGGGTGACGACAATCAGCCCCAGCATTTT | CAWSVSGGDDNQPQHF
TRBJ1-4 | NA | NA | TRBV19 | TGTGCCAGTAGCTTCAACTTCGGGGGTAAACTGTTTTTT | CASSFNFGGKLFF
TRBJ2-1 | NA | NA | TRBV9 | TGTGCCAGCAGCCTCGGGGGTAACTCCTACAATGAGCAGTTCTTC | CASSLGGNSYNEQFF
TRBJ1-2 | NA | NA | TRBV11-2 | TGTGCCAGCAGCCTGTCGGGGATGAGGGGCTACACCTTC | CASSLSGMRGYTF
TRBJ1-2 | NA | NA | TRBV30 | TGTGCCTGGATTCAGGGCCCTCTTAACTATGGCTACACCTTC | CAWIQGPLNYGYTF
TRBJ1-1 | NA | NA | TRBV2 | TGTGCCGTCCCCCGACCCCAGGGAATCAGCCCCGAGAACACTGAAGCTTTCTTT | CAVPRPQGISPENTEAFF
TRBJ1-5 | NA | NA | TRBV19 | TGTGCCAGTATCCCCCAGGGCTCCCGGGCCAATCAGCCCCAGCATTTT | CASIPQGSRANQPQHF
TRBJ1-2 | NA | TRBD1 | TRBV19 | TGTGCCAGTAGTATAGGGACAGGGACCTATGGCTACACCTTC | CASSIGTGTYGYTF
TRBJ1-1 | NA | TRBD1 | TRBV10-3 | TGTGCCTTCCGGACAGGGATCGGCACTGAAGCTTTCTTT | CAFRTGIGTEAFF
TRBJ1-2 | many | NA | TRBV6-1 | TGTGCCAGCAGTGAATCGGAGGAGCCCGTTAACTATGGCTACACCTTC | CASSESEEPVNYGYTF
TRBJ2-7 | NA | NA | TRBV27 | TGTGCCAGCAGTTTTAACAGGGACTACGAGCAGTACTTC | CASSFNRDYEQYF